The entry that follows covers one TCR beta chain sequence. These data belong to a study of shared clonotypes between healthy human individuals. Assay execution took place at the deep level. Data came from immunoSEQ multiplex PCR; TCRdb stores just in-frame clones and leaves some out. Among millions of clones listed, roughly 93% were seen once. CDR3 length: 12 amino acids. Germline CDR1 MDHEN, CDR2 SYDVKM. Deletions cut 10 bases from V and 5 bases from J, with 11 bases between. The specimen sequenced was naive CD4+ T cells from PBMCs. Stated subset: CD45RA+ positively selected. This chain links TRBV28 with TRBJ2-2; D uncertain. The source is a man younger than 35 in good health. Some clones in this sample may be carry-over from other donors' samples. CDR3 loop: CATDSATGELFF. The CDR3 coding sequence is TGTGCCACTGATTCTGCGACCGGGGAGCTGTTTTTT. Complete variable domain (other parts from reference TRBV28 and TRBJ2-2): DVKVTQSSRYLVKRTGEKVFLECVQDMDHENMFWYRQDPGLGLRLIYFSYDVKMKEKGDIPEGYSVSREKKERFSLILESASTNQTSMYLCATDSATGELFFGEGSRLTVL.